This passage covers 26 T cell receptor beta chains from one sample sequenced in a study of blood T cell repertoires in COVID-19. Some clones are missing from TCRdb's copy, which holds only in-frame ones; the method was immunoSEQ multiplex PCR. The sample includes about 51,000 clones, 85% to 90% seen only once; the top ten take roughly 4.5%. Specimen: peripheral blood. These receptors came from a man older than 75 with active COVID-19.

J is TRBJ2-3 and V is TRBV28; tentatively, D is TRBD1 (6 bases). The V gene's germline CDR1 is MDHEN and CDR2 SYDVKM. This CDR3 has 14 residues. V lost 2 bases to trimming and J lost 6 bases, with 12 bases between them. The CDR3 DNA follows: TGTGCCAGCAGTTTAGCAGGGGTCGGGGATACGCAGTATTTT. Translating gives CASSLAGVGDTQYF.

This chain links TRBV5-4 with TRBJ2-3; weak D call: TRBD1 (6 bases). This CDR3 contains 14 residues. V lost 4 bases to trimming and J lost 0 bases, with 9 bases between them. Germline V lookup: CDR1 SGHNT, CDR2 YYREEE (reference sequence). CDR3: CASSPGGSTDTQYF. CDR3 bases: TGTGCCAGCAGCCCTGGGGGCAGCACAGATACGCAGTATTTT.

The chain is built from TRBV4-3 and TRBJ2-5, with 7 bases identical to TRBD1. Germline trimming cut 0 bases from V and 4 bases from J; bases unmatched to any gene: 11. The CDR3 totals 17 residues. CDR1 is LGHNA, CDR2 YSLEER, per germline. The CDR3 sequence: CASSQELARGKGETQYF. The CDR3 DNA sequence: TGCGCCAGCAGCCAAGAACTGGCCAGGGGGAAGGGAGAGACCCAGTACTTC.

The chain has TRBV5-4 and TRBJ2-3, with 7 nucleotides matching TRBD2. Trimming removed 0 bases from V and 1 base from J; junction bases left unmatched: 2. The CDR3 spans 15 residues. Looked up from germline, CDR1 is SGHNT and CDR2 is YYREEE (reference sequence). CDR3 amino acids: CASSLGGGGTDTQYF. As DNA, the CDR3 is TGTGCCAGCAGCTTGGGGGGGGGAGGCACAGATACGCAGTATTTT.

The genes are TRBV3-1 (or the pseudogene TRBV3-2) and TRBJ2-5, with 9 bases identical to TRBD2. Germline CDR1 is LGHDT and CDR2 is YNNKEL (reference sequence). V dropped 4 bases and J dropped 6; count of bases not matched to a gene: 6. This CDR3 spans 14 amino acids. CDR3 in DNA: TGTGCCAGCAGCCGTCCGGGACTAGCAAAGACCCAGTACTTC. Encoded protein: CASSRPGLAKTQYF.

This chain joins TRBV5-1 and TRBJ2-3; the match to TRBD1 covers 8 bases. CDR1 is SGHRS and CDR2 is YFSETQ in the germline V gene. This CDR3 has 16 amino acids. V shed 3 bases and J 4 bases; nucleotides not matched to a gene: 10. CDR3 nucleotides: TGCGCCAGCAGCTCAAACGGACAGGGTGGTCCAGATACGCAGTATTTT. This translates into CASSSNGQGGPDTQYF.

J is TRBJ1-1 and V is TRBV7-2, with D perhaps TRBD1 (5 bases). CDR3 length: 13 amino acids. Germline CDR1 reads SGHTA; CDR2 reads FQGNSA. V was pared by 0 bases and J by 11 bases, with 13 bases between. CDR3 DNA sequence: TGTGCCAGCAGCTTAGCTGGGGCAGGGTTCGCTTTCTTT. This codes for CASSLAGAGFAFF.

The chain links TRBV12-3 or TRBV12-4 to TRBJ1-2; D possibly corresponds to TRBD1 (6 bases). V dropped 10 bases and J dropped 3 bases, with 15 bases sitting between them. The CDR3 totals 13 residues. CDR3 in amino acids: CATSTGIDYGYTF. The CDR3 nucleotides are TGTGCCACCTCGACAGGAATAGACTATGGCTACACCTTC.

The chain uses TRBV11-2 and TRBJ1-2; 8 bases fit TRBD1. With 5 bases clipped from V and 0 bases from J, the junction kept 11 bases outside the gene matches. Germline V gives CDR1 SGHAT, CDR2 FQNNGV. The CDR3 consists of 17 residues. CDR3 sequence reads: CASSPGTGPFTNYGYTF. The CDR3 DNA sequence: TGTGCCAGCAGCCCGGGGACAGGTCCCTTCACTAACTATGGCTACACCTTC.

The V and J genes are TRBV5-1 and TRBJ1-1, with D perhaps TRBD1 (5 bases). The CDR3 runs to 13 residues. Per the germline V gene, CDR1 is SGHRS and CDR2 is YFSETQ. The V and J ends lost 5 bases and 1 base respectively, with 9 bases between them. The CDR3 DNA is TGCGCCAGCAGATCGGGGGGGAACACTGAAGCTTTCTTT. Its protein is CASRSGGNTEAFF.

The chain links TRBV7-2 to TRBJ1-2, with 7 bases that match TRBD1. V shed 5 bases, J shed 0 bases, and the junction held 3 bases outside the gene matches. Germline CDR1 is SGHTA and CDR2 is FQGNSA. There are 14 residues in the CDR3. The DNA of the CDR3 is TGTGCCAGCAGCCCCCAGGGGGCTAACTATGGCTACACCTTC. Translated: CASSPQGANYGYTF.

The chain carries TRBV11-1 and TRBJ2-7; 9 bases match TRBD2. This CDR3 is 14 amino acids long. Unmatched junction bases numbered 8, after V lost 5 bases and J lost 6 bases. Germline CDR1 is SGHAT and CDR2 is FQDESV (reference sequence). CDR3 loop: CASSAGLASPEQYF. CDR3 coding DNA: TGTGCCAGCAGCGCGGGACTAGCTTCCCCCGAGCAGTACTTC.

This chain uses TRBV7-9 with TRBJ1-1; D is undetermined. Germline CDR1 reads SEHNR; CDR2 reads FQNEAQ (reference sequence). V was pared by 2 bases and J by 1 base, with 2 bases between. The CDR3 extends over 12 amino acids. The DNA of the CDR3 is TGTGCCAGCAGCTTACAGAACACTGAAGCTTTCTTT. Its protein product is CASSLQNTEAFF.

V and J are TRBV2 and TRBJ1-1, with TRBD1 matching 10 bases. CDR1 and CDR2 (germline): SNHLY, FYNNEI. The CDR3 runs 19 residues. The V segment lost 5 bases and the J segment 4 bases; nucleotides outside the gene matches: 19. CDR3 in amino acids: CASSIVSRDRGTWGTEAFF. DNA for the CDR3: TGTGCCAGCAGTATCGTTAGTAGGGACAGGGGAACCTGGGGCACTGAAGCTTTCTTT.

The chain recombines TRBV6-4 with TRBJ2-3; 12 bases are a match to TRBD2. Germline V gene lookup returns CDR1 MRHNA and CDR2 SNTAGT. The CDR3 is made up of 18 amino acids. Trimming took 2 bases from V and 1 from J; bases not matched to a gene: 7. CDR3 nucleotide sequence: TGTGCCAGCAGTGACCTCAGACTAGCGGGAGATGGCACAGATACGCAGTATTTT. As protein: CASSDLRLAGDGTDTQYF.

The rearrangement links TRBV6-6 to TRBJ2-3, with a weak D call TRBD2 (6 bases). In germline, CDR1 is MNHNY, CDR2 SVGAGI (reference sequence). V was trimmed by 7 bases and J by 3 bases, leaving 20 bases between them. This CDR3 contains 16 residues. CDR3 loop: CASTPGVGYGTDTQYF. CDR3 coding DNA: TGTGCCAGCACTCCGGGGGTGGGATACGGTACAGATACGCAGTATTTT.

The chain recombines TRBV21-1 with TRBJ1-2; the D segment call TRBD1 is taken from the table without a DNA check. TRBV21-1 is designated a pseudogene. The CDR3 is 12 amino acids. The CDR3 region is CASNTGFDGYTF. DNA of the CDR3: TGTGCCAGCAATACAGGGTTTGATGGCTACACCTTC.

This chain connects TRBV19 to TRBJ2-1; 8 bases are a match to TRBD2. The CDR3 has 13 amino acids. Germline values: CDR1 LNHDA, CDR2 SQIVND (reference sequence). Trimming took 3 bases from V and 13 from J; bases not matched to a gene: 8. The DNA for the CDR3 is TGTGCCAGTAGTATTTCGCGGGAGGTGGAACAGTTCTTC. Amino acids: CASSISREVEQFF.

V is TRBV5-1 and J is TRBJ2-2, with D perhaps matching TRBD2 (6 bases). The ends were cut back, 4 bases at V and 9 bases at J, with 19 bases in the middle. This CDR3 contains 15 residues. Germline loops: CDR1 SGHRS, CDR2 YFSETQ. CDR3 bases: TGCGCCAGCAGCCAGGGACTGGATATTATCTGGGAGCTGTTTTTT. This encodes CASSQGLDIIWELFF.

J is TRBJ2-1 and V is TRBV28; D is ambiguous. This CDR3 spans 22 amino acids. V was pared by 1 base and J by 4 bases, with 32 bases between. The germline gives CDR1 MDHEN, CDR2 SYDVKM. The CDR3 region is CASSLFNLQTPIHDGEYNEQFF. The CDR3 bases are TGTGCCAGCAGTTTATTCAACCTTCAAACTCCTATACACGACGGAGAGTACAATGAGCAGTTCTTC.

The chain recombines TRBV7-8 with TRBJ2-7; D gene uncertain. The J call may not be correct, given that the DNA end is closer to TRBJ2-4. This CDR3 contains 12 residues. Germline values: CDR1 SGHVS, CDR2 FQNEAQ. This CDR3 reads CASSLPPNIQYF. The CDR3 nucleotides are TGTGCCAGCAGCTTACCCCCAAACATTCAGTACTTC.

The chain links TRBV21-1 to TRBJ2-1; the D call TRBD2 from the table was never checked on the DNA. TRBV21-1 has pseudogene status. The CDR3 is 13 residues long. This CDR3 reads CASGLACYNEQFF. CDR3 in DNA: TGTGCCAGCGGACTAGCTTGCTACAATGAGCAGTTCTTC.

The CDR3 protein is CASRTLAGDNVGELFF. In DNA form, the CDR3 reads TGTGCCAGCAGGACCCTAGCGGGAGATAATGTCGGGGAGCTGTTTTTT. V gene TRBV7-2 combines with J gene TRBJ2-2, with 10 bases that match TRBD2. Per the germline V gene, CDR1 is SGHTA and CDR2 is FQGNSA. Trimming took 6 bases from V and 7 from J; bases not matched to a gene: 11. The CDR3 totals 16 residues.

This rearrangement joins TRBV28 to TRBJ2-7, with TRBD2 identical over 8 bases. Germline V lookup: CDR1 MDHEN, CDR2 SYDVKM. Trimming at V came to 4 bases and at J to 7 bases, leaving 15 bases not matched to a gene. The CDR3 is 16 amino acids. CDR3 amino acids: CASSSSLPAGVTEQYF. CDR3 nucleotide sequence: TGTGCCAGCAGTTCCTCCCTCCCAGCGGGAGTGACGGAGCAGTACTTC.

The gene calls are TRBV7-2 and TRBJ1-6, with a possible D match to TRBD1 (6 bases). CDR1 is SGHTA, CDR2 FQGNSA, per germline. The length of the CDR3 is 17 residues. The germline V and J ends were trimmed by 5 bases and 7 bases, with 21 bases remaining between them. The CDR3 DNA reads TGTGCCAGCAGCGCTGGTCTGACAGGCGTTCAGAATTCACCCCTCCACTTT. Its protein product is CASSAGLTGVQNSPLHF.

The chain recombines TRBV7-3 with TRBJ2-1, with D possibly matching TRBD2 (6 bases). The CDR3 covers 13 residues. Trimming stripped 4 bases from V and 8 bases from J, with 12 bases between. Per the germline V gene, CDR1 is SGHTA and CDR2 is FQGTGA. The CDR3 coding sequence is TGTGCCAGCAGCTACGGGAGTCGGCATGAGCAGTTCTTC. Amino acid sequence: CASSYGSRHEQFF.